Reported below is one TCR beta chain. Its antigen is as yet unknown. This entry comes from a study of blood T cells in healthy people across ages. The study's findings and limits: Naive T cell percentage showed a strong correlation with the diversity of TCR beta. While age rose, TCR beta diversity per million T cells dropped in a roughly linear way.

A second PCR, run for roughly 6 to 11 cycles, used a sample-barcoded 5' primer plus a J-beta primer mix. From each sample, at least 2.5 million paired-end reads containing CDR3 were obtained. TCRdb independently ran MiXCR on the 5' RACE reads; one entry per CDR3 protein. The data show approximately 1.5 million distinct CDR3 sequences, with almost 35% seen just once and around 11% held by the top ten. CDR1 MNHEY and CDR2 SVGAGI come from the germline V gene. The CDR3 sequence is 15 residues long. Trimming left V 2 bases short and J 0 bases short, with 8 bases between. Staff drew roughly 10 milliliters of peripheral blood from each donor.

The sample taken for sequencing was blood. The receptor's source is a woman in her 30s in good health. J is TRBJ2-1 and V is TRBV6-5; D is unresolved. The DNA of the CDR3 is TGTGCCAGCAGTTACGGAGTCAGCTCCTACAATGAGCAGTTCTTC. Amino acids: CASSYGVSSYNEQFF.